This T cell receptor (beta chain) was found in a study of CD8+ T cells in alopecia areata. Regarding the study as a whole: Possibly as an HLA-related effect, TCR sharing across patients appeared less clear than in mice.

The V gene lost 4 bases and the J gene lost 5 bases, with 12 bases spanning the gap. The CDR3 spans 13 residues. Looked up from germline, CDR1 is MNHEY and CDR2 is SMNVEV (reference sequence). On this clone itself: Its antigen is as yet unknown.

RNA extraction and reverse transcription yielded cDNA as sequencing template. The assay was immunoSEQ multiplex PCR, and TCRdb's table has in-frame clones only and misses some. Counted here are about 150,000 clones, about three fifths occurring once; the ten biggest clones make up about 4.9%. Sequencing used CD4+ T cells sorted from blood. This TCR was sampled from a human donor in good health. The genes are TRBV27 and TRBJ2-7; D gene ambiguous. The CDR3: CASSSRQPDEQYF. Written as DNA, the CDR3 is TGTGCCAGCAGTTCTCGACAACCGGACGAGCAGTACTTC.